This TCR beta chain is drawn from a study of shared clonotypes between healthy human individuals. The V end was cut by 4 bases, the J end by 11 bases, with 11 bases between. CDR1 is LNHDA and CDR2 is SQIVND in the germline V gene (reference sequence). The CDR3 has 12 amino acids. The repertoire was sequenced with immunoSEQ multiplex PCR; TCRdb's copy has only in-frame clones and lacks some. The sample lists approximately 1.5 million clones, 97% to 99% occurring once. Everyone who donated was a Caucasian adult who lived in Nashville, Tennessee. Details on this clone: What it recognizes is unknown.

Regarding the study as a whole: Tissue TCR repertoires likely differ from these blood-only repertoires.

What was sequenced was naive CD4+ T cells sorted from blood. Indicated subset: CD45RA+ positively selected. This chain connects TRBV19 to TRBJ1-4; D not resolved. This sequence was found in a man between 25 and 39 years old in good health. The CDR3 spells CASSTGSWKLFF. In DNA form, the CDR3 reads TGTGCCAGTAGTACTGGGTCGTGGAAACTGTTTTTT.